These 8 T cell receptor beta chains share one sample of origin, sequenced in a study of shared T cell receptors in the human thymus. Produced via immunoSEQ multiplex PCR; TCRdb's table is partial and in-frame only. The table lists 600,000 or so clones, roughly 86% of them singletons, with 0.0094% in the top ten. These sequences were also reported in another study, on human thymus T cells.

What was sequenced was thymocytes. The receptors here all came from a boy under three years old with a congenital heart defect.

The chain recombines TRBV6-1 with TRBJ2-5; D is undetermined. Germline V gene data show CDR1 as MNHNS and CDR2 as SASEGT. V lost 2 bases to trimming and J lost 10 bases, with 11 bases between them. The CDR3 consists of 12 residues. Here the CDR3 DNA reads TGTGCCAGCAGTGAATACCTCCGGGTCCAGTACTTC. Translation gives CASSEYLRVQYF.

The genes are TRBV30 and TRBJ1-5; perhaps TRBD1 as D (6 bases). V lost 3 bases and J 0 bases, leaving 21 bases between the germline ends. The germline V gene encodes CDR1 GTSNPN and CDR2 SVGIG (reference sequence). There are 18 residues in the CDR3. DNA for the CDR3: TGTGCCTGGAGGACCGCCGGGACACATTCTTATAGCAATCAGCCCCAGCATTTT. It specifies CAWRTAGTHSYSNQPQHF.

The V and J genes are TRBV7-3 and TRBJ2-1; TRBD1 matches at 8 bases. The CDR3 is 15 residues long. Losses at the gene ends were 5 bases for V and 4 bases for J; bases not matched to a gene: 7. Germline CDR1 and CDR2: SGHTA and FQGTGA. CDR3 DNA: TGTGCCAGCAGCCCAGGGGGCCAACTTTACAATGAGCAGTTCTTC. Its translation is CASSPGGQLYNEQFF.

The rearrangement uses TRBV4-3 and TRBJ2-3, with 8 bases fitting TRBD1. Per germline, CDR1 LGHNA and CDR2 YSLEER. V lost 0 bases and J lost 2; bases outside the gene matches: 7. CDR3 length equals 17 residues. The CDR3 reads CASSQERGRGLTDTQYF. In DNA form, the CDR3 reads TGCGCCAGCAGCCAAGAAAGGGGCAGGGGGCTCACAGATACGCAGTATTTT.

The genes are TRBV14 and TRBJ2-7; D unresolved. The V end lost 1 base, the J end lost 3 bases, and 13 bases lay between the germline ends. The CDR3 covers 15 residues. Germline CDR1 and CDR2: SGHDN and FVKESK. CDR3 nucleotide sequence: TGTGCCAGCAGCCAAGTTACGACCGGCGGCTACGAGCAGTACTTC. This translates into CASSQVTTGGYEQYF.

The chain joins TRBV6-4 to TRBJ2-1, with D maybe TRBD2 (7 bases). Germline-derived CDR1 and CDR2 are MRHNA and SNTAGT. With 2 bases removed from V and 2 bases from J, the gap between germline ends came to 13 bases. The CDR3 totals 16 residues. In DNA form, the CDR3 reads TGTGCCAGCAGTGACGGGGGGGCGCCCCCCTACAATGAGCAGTTCTTC. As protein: CASSDGGAPPYNEQFF.

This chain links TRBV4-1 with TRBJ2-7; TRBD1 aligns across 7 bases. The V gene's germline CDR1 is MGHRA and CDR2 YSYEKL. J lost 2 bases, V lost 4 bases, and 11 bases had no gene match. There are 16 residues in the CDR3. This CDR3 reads CASSPKLPTGTYEQYF. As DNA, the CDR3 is TGCGCCAGCAGCCCCAAACTTCCGACAGGGACCTACGAGCAGTACTTC.

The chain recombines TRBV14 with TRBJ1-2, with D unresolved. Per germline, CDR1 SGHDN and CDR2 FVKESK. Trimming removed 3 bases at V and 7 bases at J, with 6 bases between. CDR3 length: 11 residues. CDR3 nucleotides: TGTGCCAGCAGCCAGTCGGGTGGCTACACCTTC. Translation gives CASSQSGGYTF.